This TCR beta chain emerged from a study of CD4 T cells in relation to SARS-CoV-2 and coronaviruses. Concerning this clone itself: Its matching antigen is unknown.

Assay used: immunoSEQ multiplex PCR; TCRdb lists only in-frame clones, some missing. The sample has some 23,000 clones, less than 80% seen once. Germline trimming cut 0 bases from V and 0 bases from J; bases unmatched to any gene: 5. The CDR3 is 15 amino acids. CDR1 GTSNPN and CDR2 SVGIG come from the germline V gene (reference sequence). CD4+ T cells from unexposed donors were obtained before the COVID-19 pandemic (2011-2018). The cells were cultured for approximately 10 days before CD4+ T cells were isolated. The chain carries TRBV30 and TRBJ2-7; 7 bases match TRBD2. Sequenced: CD4+ T cells from PBMCs, cultured in vitro. The TCR sequence derives from a human donor in good health. The CDR3 nucleotides are TGTGCCTGGAGTGTATGGGGGGGGGTCTCCTACGAGCAGTACTTC. Residues: CAWSVWGGVSYEQYF.